This note documents a single T cell receptor (beta chain) sequence. This record belongs to a study of Ad26.COV2.S vaccination and SARS-CoV-2 variants. The overall study: By the intramuscular route, Ad26.COV2.S was given once, or twice 56 days apart.

V lost 4 bases to trimming and J lost 4 bases, with 19 bases between them. This CDR3 is built from 16 residues. From germline, CDR1 is SGHNT and CDR2 YYREEE (reference sequence). Data came from immunoSEQ multiplex PCR; TCRdb stores just in-frame clones and leaves some out. The data contain about half a million clones, roughly 87% of them singletons. Sample treatment: 15 to 20 received Ad26.COV2.S at low or high dose, single or two shots; about five received placebo; per-sample allocation not given. Samples came from day 63 after the first vaccine or placebo injection. The shot given was an Ad26 vector that makes Wuhan-strain SARS-CoV-2 spike.

The chain links TRBV5-4 to TRBJ2-3; weak D call: TRBD2 (6 bases). This TCR came from a person aged 18-65 years who received the Ad26.COV2.S COVID-19 vaccine or a placebo. The source material was peripheral blood, sampled in a trial of Ad26.COV2.S vaccine versus placebo. The CDR3 protein is CASSEDYGTPADTQYF. CDR3 nucleotides: TGTGCCAGCAGCGAGGACTATGGCACGCCTGCAGATACGCAGTATTTT.